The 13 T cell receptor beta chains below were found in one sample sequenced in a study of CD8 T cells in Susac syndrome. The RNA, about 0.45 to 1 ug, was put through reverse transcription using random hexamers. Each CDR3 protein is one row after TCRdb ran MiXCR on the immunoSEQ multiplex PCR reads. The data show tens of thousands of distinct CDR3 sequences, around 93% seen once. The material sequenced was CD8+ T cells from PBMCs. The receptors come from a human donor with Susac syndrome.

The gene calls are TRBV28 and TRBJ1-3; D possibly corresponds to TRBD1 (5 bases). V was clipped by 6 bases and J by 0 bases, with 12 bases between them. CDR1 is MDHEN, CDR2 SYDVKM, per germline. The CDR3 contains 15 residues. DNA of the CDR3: TGTGCCAGCAGCACCGGGGCCCGCTCTGGAAACACCATATATTTT. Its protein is CASSTGARSGNTIYF.

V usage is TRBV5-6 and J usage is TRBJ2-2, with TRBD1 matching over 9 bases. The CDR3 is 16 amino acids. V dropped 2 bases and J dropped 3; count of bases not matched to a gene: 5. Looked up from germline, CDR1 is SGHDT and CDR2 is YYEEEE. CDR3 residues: CASSFSGQGYTGELFF. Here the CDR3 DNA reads TGTGCCAGCAGCTTTTCAGGACAGGGGTACACCGGGGAGCTGTTTTTT.

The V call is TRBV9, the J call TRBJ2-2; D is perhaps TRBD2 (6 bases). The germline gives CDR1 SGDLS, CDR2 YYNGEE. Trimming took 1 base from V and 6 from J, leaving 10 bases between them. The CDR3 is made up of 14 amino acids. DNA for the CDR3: TGTGCCAGCAGCGTATCAGGAGGGGCCGGGGAGCTGTTTTTT. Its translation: CASSVSGGAGELFF.

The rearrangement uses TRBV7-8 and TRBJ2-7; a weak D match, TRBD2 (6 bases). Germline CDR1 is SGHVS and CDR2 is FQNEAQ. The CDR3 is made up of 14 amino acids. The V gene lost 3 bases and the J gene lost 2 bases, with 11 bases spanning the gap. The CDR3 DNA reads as TGTGCCAGCAGCTTGAGCGGGTCCGCCTACGAGCAGTACTTC. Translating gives CASSLSGSAYEQYF.

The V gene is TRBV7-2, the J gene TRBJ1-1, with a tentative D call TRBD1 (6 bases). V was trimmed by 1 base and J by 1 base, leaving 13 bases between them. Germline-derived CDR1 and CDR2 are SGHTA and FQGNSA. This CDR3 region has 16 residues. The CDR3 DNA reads TGTGCCAGCAGCTTAGGAGGGGGGCTAGAGAACACTGAAGCTTTCTTT. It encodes CASSLGGGLENTEAFF.

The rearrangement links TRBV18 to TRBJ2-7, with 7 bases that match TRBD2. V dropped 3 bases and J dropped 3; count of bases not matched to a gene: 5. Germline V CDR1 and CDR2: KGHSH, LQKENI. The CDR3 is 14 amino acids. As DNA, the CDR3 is TGTGCCAGCTCACCGGGGACTAAAGTCTACGAGCAGTACTTC. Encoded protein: CASSPGTKVYEQYF.

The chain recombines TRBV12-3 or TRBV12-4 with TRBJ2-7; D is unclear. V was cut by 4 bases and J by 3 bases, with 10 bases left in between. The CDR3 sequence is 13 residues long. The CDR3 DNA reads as TGTGCCAGCAGTTCCGGACCTGACTACGAGCAGTACTTC. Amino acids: CASSSGPDYEQYF.

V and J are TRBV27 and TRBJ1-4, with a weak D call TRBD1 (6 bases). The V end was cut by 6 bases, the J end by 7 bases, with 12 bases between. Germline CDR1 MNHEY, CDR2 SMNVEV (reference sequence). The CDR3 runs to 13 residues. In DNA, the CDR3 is TGTGCCAGCAGATCCGGGGGCCGTGAAAAACTGTTTTTT. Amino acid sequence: CASRSGGREKLFF.

The CDR3: CASSQGPRPNQPQHF. CDR3 DNA sequence: TGTGCCAGCAGCCAAGGGCCAAGGCCCAATCAGCCCCAGCATTTT. The rearrangement uses TRBV7-8 and TRBJ1-5; D gene uncertain. Germline assignment: CDR1 SGHVS and CDR2 FQNEAQ. This CDR3 region has 15 residues. Trimming pared 5 bases from V and 3 bases from J, leaving 14 bases between.

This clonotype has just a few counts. CDR3 coding DNA: TGTGCCAGCAGTTTCAGCAATCAGCCCCAGCATTTT. Its translation: CASSFSNQPQHF. The chain employs TRBV28 and TRBJ1-5; D uncertain. V was shortened by 3 bases and J by 1 base, with 1 base between the two germline ends. The CDR3 runs 12 residues. Germline V lookup: CDR1 MDHEN, CDR2 SYDVKM.

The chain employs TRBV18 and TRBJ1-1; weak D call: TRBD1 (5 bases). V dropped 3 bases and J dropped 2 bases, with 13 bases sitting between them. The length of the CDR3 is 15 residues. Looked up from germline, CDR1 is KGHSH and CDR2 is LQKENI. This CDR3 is CASSPNGGSNTEAFF. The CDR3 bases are TGTGCCAGCTCACCTAATGGGGGGTCAAACACTGAAGCTTTCTTT.

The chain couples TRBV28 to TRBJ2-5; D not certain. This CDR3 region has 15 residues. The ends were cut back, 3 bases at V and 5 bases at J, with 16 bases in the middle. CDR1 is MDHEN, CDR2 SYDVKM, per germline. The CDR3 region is CASSFHDGPSETQYF. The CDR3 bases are TGTGCCAGCAGTTTCCACGATGGGCCCTCGGAGACCCAGTACTTC. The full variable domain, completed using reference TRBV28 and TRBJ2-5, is DVKVTQSSRYLVKRTGEKVFLECVQDMDHENMFWYRQDPGLGLRLIYFSYDVKMKEKGDIPEGYSVSREKKERFSLILESASTNQTSMYLCASSFHDGPSETQYFGPGTRLLVL.

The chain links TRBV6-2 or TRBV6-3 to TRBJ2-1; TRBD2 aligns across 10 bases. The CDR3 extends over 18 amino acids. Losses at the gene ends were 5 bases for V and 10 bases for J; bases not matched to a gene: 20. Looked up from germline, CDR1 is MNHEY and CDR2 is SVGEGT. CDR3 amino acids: CASSPRRTLAGESLEQFF. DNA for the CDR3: TGTGCCAGCAGTCCGCGCCGAACTCTAGCGGGAGAATCCCTCGAGCAGTTCTTC.